This T cell receptor beta chain came from a study of blood T cell repertoires in COVID-19. In the study overall: PBMCs, B-cell-depleted T cells, or T cells were the source of the cDNA or gDNA that made up the material.

The CDR3 loop spans 15 amino acids. Germline V lookup: CDR1 MNHEY, CDR2 SVGAGI. V lost 6 bases and J 8 bases, leaving 17 bases between the germline ends. Measured with immunoSEQ multiplex PCR; TCRdb has only the in-frame clones, and not every one. This sample has a few hundred thousand clones, with 80% to 90% found just once. This TCR came from a man between 18 and 35 years old who had recovered from COVID-19. Material: PBMCs or T cells enriched from blood (not recorded which). The chain links TRBV6-5 to TRBJ1-6; D is uncertain. The DNA for the CDR3 is TGTGCCAGCAGCTATCAGGTCGGGGAGTATTCACCCCTCCACTTT. Translated, it gives CASSYQVGEYSPLHF.